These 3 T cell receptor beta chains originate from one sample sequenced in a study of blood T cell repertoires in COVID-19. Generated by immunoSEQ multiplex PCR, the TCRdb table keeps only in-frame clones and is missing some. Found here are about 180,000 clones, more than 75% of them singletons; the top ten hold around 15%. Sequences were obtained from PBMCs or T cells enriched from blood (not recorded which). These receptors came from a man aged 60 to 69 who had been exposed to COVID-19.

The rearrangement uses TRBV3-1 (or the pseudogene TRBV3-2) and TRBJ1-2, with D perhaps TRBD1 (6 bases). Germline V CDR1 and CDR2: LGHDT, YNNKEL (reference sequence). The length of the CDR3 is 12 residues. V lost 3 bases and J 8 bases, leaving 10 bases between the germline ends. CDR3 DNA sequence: TGTGCCAGCAGCCAGGGGGCGCAAGGCTACACCTTC. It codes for CASSQGAQGYTF.

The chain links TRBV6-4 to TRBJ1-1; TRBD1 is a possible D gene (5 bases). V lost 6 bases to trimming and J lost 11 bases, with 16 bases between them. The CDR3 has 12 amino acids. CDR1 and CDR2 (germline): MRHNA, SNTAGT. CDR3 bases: TGTGCCAGCAGAACCACGGGGGGGGAGGCTTTCTTT. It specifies CASRTTGGEAFF.

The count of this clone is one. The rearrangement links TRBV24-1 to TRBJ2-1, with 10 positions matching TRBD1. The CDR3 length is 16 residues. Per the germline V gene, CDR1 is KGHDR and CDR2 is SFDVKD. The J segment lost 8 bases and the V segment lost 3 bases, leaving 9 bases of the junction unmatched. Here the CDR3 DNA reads TGTGCCACCAGTGATGTGCCGGGACAGGGGTTCGATGAGCAGTTCTTC. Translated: CATSDVPGQGFDEQFF.